These 32 T cell receptor beta chains share one sample of origin, sequenced in a study of siplizumab effects on memory and regulatory T cells. Profiled with immunoSEQ multiplex PCR; TCRdb holds only in-frame clones, not every one. The sample gives about 100,000 clones, roughly 94% of which show up once; roughly 0.6% is in the top ten. Sequencing was carried out using Tregs sorted from blood. The origin of the receptors is a human donor in good health.

In DNA, the CDR3 is TGTGCCAGCAGCTCCAGGGGGGGTAGGAATGAGCAGTTCTTC. Translation gives CASSSRGGRNEQFF. The chain employs TRBV7-3 and TRBJ2-1; D tentatively fits TRBD1 or TRBD2 (7 bases each). Germline lookup yields CDR1 SGHTA and CDR2 FQGTGA. There are 14 residues in the CDR3. V was pared by 4 bases and J by 7 bases, with 14 bases between.

The chain uses TRBV19 and TRBJ1-2; no clear D gene. The CDR3 covers 11 residues. Trimming took off 10 bases at V and 5 bases at J, with 11 bases between the two ends. CDR1 is LNHDA and CDR2 is SQIVND in the germline V gene (reference sequence). The CDR3 spells CATTATYGYTF. In DNA form, the CDR3 reads TGTGCCACCACGGCCACTTATGGCTACACCTTC.

This chain joins TRBV11-2 and TRBJ2-2; D possibly corresponds to TRBD1 (5 bases). There are 13 residues in the CDR3. In germline, CDR1 is SGHAT, CDR2 FQNNGV. The ends were cut back, 3 bases at V and 9 bases at J, with 11 bases in the middle. CDR3: CASSFLAGWELFF. The CDR3 DNA reads TGTGCCAGCAGCTTTTTAGCAGGGTGGGAGCTGTTTTTT.

The V call is TRBV6-5, the J call TRBJ1-1; D gene unclear. This CDR3 has 14 amino acids. Germline V gene lookup returns CDR1 MNHEY and CDR2 SVGAGI. The V gene lost 0 bases and the J gene lost 4 bases, with 9 bases spanning the gap. CDR3 sequence (DNA): TGTGCCAGCAGTTACTCGATTTTGGGCACTGAAGCTTTCTTT. It codes for CASSYSILGTEAFF.

This chain links TRBV19 with TRBJ1-4, with 7 bases lining up with TRBD1. This CDR3 comprises 13 residues. The germline V gene has CDR1 LNHDA and CDR2 SQIVND (reference sequence). V was clipped by 11 bases and J by 8 bases; unmatched bases: 11. The CDR3 region has the DNA TGTGCCTCTCGTGGGAACAGGGGAGAAAAACTGTTTTTT. Protein: CASRGNRGEKLFF.

The chain recombines TRBV9 with TRBJ2-7; D ambiguous. The CDR3 extends over 14 amino acids. CDR1 is SGDLS, CDR2 YYNGEE, per germline. V was trimmed by 1 base and J by 2 bases, leaving 10 bases between them. The CDR3 loop reads CASSVTTLAYEQYF. DNA for the CDR3: TGTGCCAGCAGCGTAACTACTCTCGCCTACGAGCAGTACTTC. Full variable domain (remainder filled in from reference TRBV9 and TRBJ2-7): DSGVTQTPKHLITATGQRVTLRCSPRSGDLSVYWYQQSLDQGLQFLIQYYNGEERAKGNILERFSAQQFPDLHSELNLSSLELGDSALYFCASSVTTLAYEQYFGPGTRLTVT.

V is TRBV7-8 and J is TRBJ2-1, with 11 nucleotides matching TRBD2. This CDR3 is built from 16 residues. Trimming took 5 bases from V and 3 from J; bases not matched to a gene: 6. Germline V lookup: CDR1 SGHVS, CDR2 FQNEAQ. CDR3 in DNA: TGTGCCAGCAGCCCCCTTAGCGGGAGGGTCTACAATGAGCAGTTCTTC. Its protein is CASSPLSGRVYNEQFF.

This chain links TRBV28 with TRBJ1-5; 8 positions agree with TRBD1. The CDR3 has 15 amino acids. J was trimmed by 7 bases and V by 6 bases; bases with no gene match: 11. The germline V gene has CDR1 MDHEN and CDR2 SYDVKM. Here the CDR3 reads CASRLLGQGGQPQHF. CDR3 DNA sequence: TGTGCCAGCAGACTCCTTGGACAGGGAGGACAGCCCCAGCATTTT.

This chain joins TRBV28 and TRBJ1-5, with D unresolved. V was clipped by 8 bases and J by 9 bases, with 14 bases between them. This CDR3 has 12 amino acids. CDR1 is MDHEN and CDR2 is SYDVKM in the germline V gene. CDR3 loop: CASRGIPGPQHF. CDR3 in DNA: TGTGCCAGCCGAGGAATTCCGGGGCCCCAGCATTTT.

The gene calls are TRBV19 and TRBJ1-2; D not resolved. The CDR3 is made up of 12 amino acids. Germline assignment: CDR1 LNHDA and CDR2 SQIVND (reference sequence). V lost 9 bases to trimming and J lost 3 bases, with 11 bases between them. The CDR3 reads CASMGSHYGYTF. CDR3 bases: TGTGCCAGCATGGGCAGCCACTATGGCTACACCTTC.

This chain links TRBV19 with TRBJ1-1; 10 positions agree with TRBD1. Germline V CDR1 and CDR2: LNHDA, SQIVND (reference sequence). Unmatched junction bases numbered 5, after V lost 9 bases and J lost 1 base. This CDR3 spans 14 amino acids. CDR3 protein: CASGTGVKNTEAFF. DNA for the CDR3: TGTGCCAGCGGGACAGGGGTAAAGAACACTGAAGCTTTCTTT.

The chain links TRBV28 to TRBJ2-3; D is unclear. V lost 2 bases, J lost 2 bases, and 23 bases lay in between. Germline assignment: CDR1 MDHEN and CDR2 SYDVKM. The CDR3 runs 19 residues. CDR3 DNA sequence: TGTGCCAGCAGTTTAAGACCTTGGGTCAGCCAATCCTCCACAGATACGCAGTATTTT. As protein: CASSLRPWVSQSSTDTQYF.

V gene TRBV4-1 combines with J gene TRBJ2-5, with D possibly TRBD2 on 6 matching bases. The DNA matches TRBJ2-7 better at its end, which makes the J call doubtful. From germline, CDR1 is MGHRA and CDR2 YSYEKL. CDR3 size: 15 residues. The CDR3 sequence: CASSQGGGYFYEQYF. The CDR3 DNA follows: TGCGCCAGCAGCCAGGGAGGAGGATACTTCTACGAGCAGTACTTC.

The J gene is TRBJ2-2, the V gene TRBV19; 9 nucleotides agree with TRBD1. The CDR3 contains 15 residues. V trimming: 6 bases; J trimming: 5 bases; junction bases outside the gene matches: 7. Germline loops: CDR1 LNHDA, CDR2 SQIVND (reference sequence). The CDR3 is CASSQRTGVTGELFF. The DNA for the CDR3 is TGTGCCAGTAGCCAACGGACAGGGGTTACCGGGGAGCTGTTTTTT.

The rearrangement uses TRBV19 and TRBJ1-6; D is unclear. Trimming shortened V by 7 bases and J by 6 bases, and 13 bases separated the two germline ends. Looked up from germline, CDR1 is LNHDA and CDR2 is SQIVND (reference sequence). This CDR3 has 14 amino acids. DNA for the CDR3: TGTGCCAGTAACGCCGGGCAGCCTAATTCACCCCTCCACTTT. Protein sequence: CASNAGQPNSPLHF. Looking up the rest from reference TRBV19 and TRBJ1-6 gives the full variable domain: DGGITQSPKYLFRKEGQNVTLSCEQNLNHDAMYWYRQDPGQGLRLIYYSQIVNDFQKGDIAEGYSVSREKKESFPLTVTSAQKNPTAFYLCASNAGQPNSPLHFGNGTRLTVT.

CDR3 protein: CASSGSARPYEQYF. For the CDR3, the DNA is TGTGCCAGCAGTGGCTCGGCTAGACCCTACGAGCAGTACTTC. The chain couples TRBV2 to TRBJ2-7; D is uncertain. V was cut by 4 bases and J by 2 bases, with 12 bases left in between. The germline gives CDR1 SNHLY, CDR2 FYNNEI. This CDR3 is built from 14 residues.

This clone has just one count. V and J are TRBV6-4 and TRBJ2-6; maybe TRBD2 (6 bases). The length of the CDR3 is 17 residues. V lost 4 bases and J lost 2, with 15 bases in between. From germline, CDR1 is MRHNA and CDR2 SNTAGT. The CDR3 DNA is TGTGCCAGCAGTGTCCGGGAGAATGGAGCTGGGGCCAACGTCCTGACTTTC. This sequence encodes CASSVRENGAGANVLTF.

The chain combines TRBV10-3 with TRBJ2-7; 7 bases are a match to TRBD2. Germline values: CDR1 ENHRY, CDR2 SYGVKD. The CDR3 covers 17 residues. With 1 base clipped from V and 6 bases from J, the junction kept 15 bases outside the gene matches. The chain's CDR3 is CAISEFGTRLAGTEQYF. The CDR3 coding sequence is TGTGCCATCAGTGAGTTCGGTACGAGACTAGCCGGTACCGAGCAGTACTTC.

This chain connects TRBV30 to TRBJ1-1; D gene uncertain. This CDR3 is 11 amino acids long. Germline lookup yields CDR1 GTSNPN and CDR2 SVGIG (reference sequence). V dropped 0 bases and J dropped 7 bases, with 6 bases sitting between them. CDR3 DNA sequence: TGTGCCTGGAGTGTATTGGGTGAAGCTTTCTTT. Translating gives CAWSVLGEAFF.

The rearrangement links TRBV6-7 to TRBJ1-5, with D unclear. TRBV6-7 falls under the ORF class, with uncertain function. The CDR3 contains 19 residues. Trimming removed 2 bases from V and 2 bases from J, with 22 bases in between. DNA of the CDR3: TGTGCCAGCAGTTACCCCCCTATTGGCCGAGTTGATGGCAATCAGCCCCAGCATTTT. Encoded protein: CASSYPPIGRVDGNQPQHF.

This sequence joins TRBV19 and TRBJ1-1, with 7 bases fitting TRBD1. The ends lost 4 bases at V and 4 bases at J; junction bases unmatched: 9. The V gene's germline CDR1 is LNHDA and CDR2 SQIVND (reference sequence). CDR3 size: 15 residues. CDR3 DNA: TGTGCCAGTAGTAAAAGACAGGGACGGGGCACTGAAGCTTTCTTT. It specifies CASSKRQGRGTEAFF. The full variable domain, its missing parts supplied by reference TRBV19 and TRBJ1-1, is DGGITQSPKYLFRKEGQNVTLSCEQNLNHDAMYWYRQDPGQGLRLIYYSQIVNDFQKGDIAEGYSVSREKKESFPLTVTSAQKNPTAFYLCASSKRQGRGTEAFFGQGTRLTVV.

The chain uses TRBV11-1 and TRBJ2-2; TRBD2 matches at 8 bases. CDR3 size: 18 residues. Looked up from germline, CDR1 is SGHAT and CDR2 is FQDESV (reference sequence). Trimming removed 4 bases from V and 4 bases from J; junction bases left unmatched: 14. The CDR3 sequence: CASSSLAGRASGTGELFF. DNA of the CDR3: TGTGCCAGCAGCTCTTTAGCGGGAAGGGCTTCGGGCACCGGGGAGCTGTTTTTT.

The CDR3 coding sequence is TGTGCCAGCACCGGAATTACAGGGGGCATCGGGGAGACCCAGTACTTC. Amino acid sequence: CASTGITGGIGETQYF. The V call is TRBV11-2, the J call TRBJ2-5, with 9 bases fitting TRBD1. V lost 7 bases, J lost 5 bases, and 14 bases stayed unmatched. Germline V gene lookup returns CDR1 SGHAT and CDR2 FQNNGV. CDR3 length: 16 residues.

The V gene is TRBV5-4, the J gene TRBJ2-1; D is undetermined. From germline, CDR1 is SGHNT and CDR2 YYREEE (reference sequence). V was pared by 2 bases and J by 0 bases, with 6 bases between. CDR3 size: 14 residues. The CDR3 DNA reads TGTGCCAGCAGCTTCGGAAGCTCCTACAATGAGCAGTTCTTC. It translates to CASSFGSSYNEQFF.

V gene TRBV14 combines with J gene TRBJ2-7; 9 bases agree with TRBD2. Germline V gives CDR1 SGHDN, CDR2 FVKESK. Losses at the gene ends were 4 bases for V and 2 bases for J; bases not matched to a gene: 3. The CDR3 is 14 amino acids. CDR3 protein: CASSRSGSPYEQYF. For the CDR3, the DNA is TGTGCCAGCAGCCGTAGCGGGAGTCCCTACGAGCAGTACTTC. Drawing the rest from reference TRBV14 and TRBJ2-7, the complete variable domain is EAGVTQFPSHSVIEKGQTVTLRCDPISGHDNLYWYRRVMGKEIKFLLHFVKESKQDESGMPNNRFLAERTGGTYSTLKVQPAELEDSGVYFCASSRSGSPYEQYFGPGTRLTVT.

V is TRBV6-5 and J is TRBJ1-6; D is possibly TRBD1 (6 bases). There are 14 residues in the CDR3. The V gene's germline CDR1 is MNHEY and CDR2 SVGAGI. V gave up 8 bases and J gave up 10 bases, with 18 bases separating them. CDR3 nucleotide sequence: TGTGCCAGCGGACGACAGGCCTCAGCCTCACCCCTCCACTTT. Protein sequence: CASGRQASASPLHF.

This clone was found a few times. The chain's CDR3 is CASSLEQNQPQHF. The DNA of the CDR3 is TGCGCCAGCAGCTTAGAACAGAATCAGCCCCAGCATTTT. The chain joins TRBV5-1 to TRBJ1-5; D gene uncertain. The CDR3 sequence is 13 residues long. V shed 2 bases and J shed 4 bases, with 7 bases lying between them. CDR1 SGHRS and CDR2 YFSETQ come from the germline V gene. The whole variable domain, remainder taken from reference TRBV5-1 and TRBJ1-5, is KAGVTQTPRYLIKTRGQQVTLSCSPISGHRSVSWYQQTPGQGLQFLFEYFSETQRNKGNFPGRFSGRQFSNSRSEMNVSTLELGDSALYLCASSLEQNQPQHFGDGTRLSIL.

This clone came up a few times. The rearrangement uses TRBV7-9 and TRBJ2-2, with D unclear. This CDR3 spans 12 amino acids. Germline values: CDR1 SEHNR, CDR2 FQNEAQ (reference sequence). Trimming took off 5 bases at V and 3 bases at J, with 4 bases between the two ends. Here the CDR3 reads CASSRYTGELFF. The CDR3 DNA follows: TGTGCCAGCAGCCGCTACACCGGGGAGCTGTTTTTT.

The J gene is TRBJ2-3, the V gene TRBV28; D uncertain. This CDR3 is 16 amino acids long. Germline loops: CDR1 MDHEN, CDR2 SYDVKM. V was pared by 10 bases and J by 0 bases, with 20 bases between. CDR3 residues: CATHPWVFTSTDTQYF. The DNA for the CDR3 is TGTGCCACGCACCCTTGGGTGTTTACTAGCACAGATACGCAGTATTTT. Full variable domain (outside the CDR3, taken from reference TRBV28 and TRBJ2-3): DVKVTQSSRYLVKRTGEKVFLECVQDMDHENMFWYRQDPGLGLRLIYFSYDVKMKEKGDIPEGYSVSREKKERFSLILESASTNQTSMYLCATHPWVFTSTDTQYFGPGTRLTVL.

The chain has TRBV7-3 and TRBJ2-1, with D possibly TRBD1 on 5 matching bases. This CDR3 contains 14 residues. Per germline, CDR1 SGHTA and CDR2 FQGTGA. V lost 5 bases to trimming and J lost 6 bases, with 14 bases between them. The DNA of the CDR3 is TGTGCCAGCAGCCCTAATGTGGGGCGCAATGAGCAGTTCTTC. Translated, it gives CASSPNVGRNEQFF.

This clone came up once. The chain has TRBV19 and TRBJ2-1, with 12 positions matching TRBD2. The germline gives CDR1 LNHDA, CDR2 SQIVND (reference sequence). Unmatched junction bases numbered 6, after V lost 3 bases and J lost 9 bases. This CDR3 has 15 amino acids. CDR3 sequence (DNA): TGTGCCAGTAGTATGTCTAGCGGGAGGGCCCTTGAGCAGTTCTTC. This sequence encodes CASSMSSGRALEQFF.

The DNA for the CDR3 is TGTGCCAGCAGGATGAGGGACAACTATGGCTACACCTTC. As protein: CASRMRDNYGYTF. The chain has TRBV5-5 and TRBJ1-2; the D gene is possibly TRBD1 (5 bases). In germline, CDR1 is SGHKS, CDR2 YYEKEE (reference sequence). The CDR3 loop spans 13 amino acids. V dropped 5 bases and J dropped 2 bases, with 10 bases sitting between them. The variable domain in full, with the rest retrieved from reference TRBV5-5 and TRBJ1-2, is DAGVTQSPTHLIKTRGQQVTLRCSPISGHKSVSWYQQVLGQGPQFIFQYYEKEERGRGNFPDRFSARQFPNYSSELNVNALLLGDSALYLCASRMRDNYGYTFGSGTRLTVV.